The following is a TCR beta chain sequence with its context. The target antigen is unknown. The data were taken from a study of cytomegalovirus exposure and HLA in healthy donors. General study results and limits: Subsequent analysis of the 120 or so validation repertoires found a tendency for first-cohort TCR clusters to co-occur. The investigators catalogued some 150 TCR beta chains as cytomegalovirus-associated.

J lost 6 bases, V lost 0 bases, and 11 bases had no gene match. The CDR3 totals 16 residues. Germline V lookup: CDR1 ENHRY, CDR2 SYGVKD. The data were produced by immunoSEQ multiplex PCR, yet TCRdb's version contains in-frame clones alone and is incomplete. This table has 100,000 to 150,000 clones, over 65% appearing once. This TCR was sampled from a woman aged 30 to 39 in good health and CMV-seronegative. The chain uses TRBV10-3 and TRBJ2-7; TRBD1 agrees at 7 bases. Source material: PBMCs. CDR3 nucleotides: TGTGCCATCAGTGAGTCGACTTCCGACAGGGTGGCCGAGCAGTACTTC. Protein product: CAISESTSDRVAEQYF.